What follows describes a single T cell receptor beta chain. Its antigen is currently unknown. The sample originates from a study of tumor-infiltrating lymphocytes in primary liver carcinoma. Study-wide background: Aged between 30 and 69 years, the patients were men and women.

The investigators made TCR beta cDNA from roughly 0.55 ug total RNA, using a constant-region primer. Each TCR beta library was derived from three nested multiplex PCR rounds that employed slightly modified ARM-PCR. It was with TRBV1-TRBV30 forward primers and a C-beta reverse primer that the first two PCR rounds were run, at around 10 cycles each. TCRdb re-called the multiplex PCR reads with MiXCR, one entry per CDR3 protein. The table has 100,000 to 150,000 distinct CDR3 sequences, around 60% seen once. Trimming removed 7 bases at V and 1 base at J, with 13 bases between. The CDR3 is made up of 13 amino acids. In germline, CDR1 is SQVTM, CDR2 ANQGSEA. Study findings and constraints: The proportion of top clones found throughout all five tumor regions was only about 7-24%. Among the pair types, tumor region pairs showed more overlap than tumor-adjacent and tumor-blood pairs.

From unsorted bulk tissue weighing roughly 19-32 mg, DNA and RNA were co-extracted. Tumors were each sampled at five separate regions. This clonotype originated in a woman aged 55 to 70 with primary liver carcinoma and hepatitis B virus infection. The source material was liver tumor tissue from sampling region 3. Subset noted: tumor region T3, left-lateral pole. The chain carries TRBV29-1 and TRBJ2-5; no reliable D call. CDR3 DNA sequence: TGCAGCGACTATAGCCCAAGCCAAGAGACCCAGTACTTC. Amino acid sequence: CSDYSPSQETQYF.